This is a list of T cell receptor beta chains from one sample in a study of cytomegalovirus exposure and HLA in healthy donors. Profiling relied on immunoSEQ multiplex PCR, and the TCRdb table lists in-frame clones only, not all of them. The sample table includes some 130,000 clones. The material sequenced was PBMCs. These receptors were collected from a woman aged 60-75 years in good health and CMV-seronegative. The CDR3 runs from the conserved cysteine through the conserved F or W.

J	V	CDR3
TRBJ1-5	TRBV6-1	CASSGQNNQPQHF
TRBJ2-1	TRBV7-3	CASSLQRENEQFF
TRBJ2-7	TRBV18	CASSRSRTGFYEQYF
TRBJ2-3	TRBV28	CASSFRQGGLDTQYF
TRBJ1-3	TRBV4-1	CASSRPGRSSSGNTIYF
TRBJ1-2	TRBV29-1	CSAQGTATNYGYTF
TRBJ2-1	TRBV27	CASKPSGGSSYNEQFF
TRBJ1-2	TRBV6-1	CASSERRQGSRYTF
TRBJ2-7	TRBV9	CASARTGTTEEQYF
TRBJ2-2	TRBV27	CASSRTRSLANTGELFF
TRBJ1-1	TRBV11-3	CASSLEGSREAFF
TRBJ1-1	TRBV6-1	CASSATDSGTEAFF
TRBJ1-2	TRBV6-5	CASSYSTRGPYGYTF
TRBJ2-3	TRBV5-1	CASSLDSGGATDTQYF
TRBJ2-5	TRBV7-6	CASSALTGIQETQYF
TRBJ1-2	TRBV2	CASSPDRTYGYTF
TRBJ2-3	TRBV7-9	CASSLRGGQADTQYF
TRBJ2-4	TRBV19	CASTPQGQASLRRQENIQYF
TRBJ2-1	TRBV11-1	CASSPGLAGYNEQFF
TRBJ2-5	TRBV5-1	CASSFGGPETQYF
TRBJ2-3	TRBV4-2	CASSQDTPDTQYF
TRBJ2-5	TRBV6-1	CASSGTGRAKTQYF
TRBJ1-2	TRBV29-1	CSVETQGRGYTF
TRBJ1-2	TRBV5-1	CASSFLDTGGYTF
TRBJ2-1	TRBV11-3	CASSFNNIAEQFF
TRBJ1-1	TRBV5-1	CASSGGRGNTEAFF
TRBJ2-1	TRBV5-1	CASSLRQGGYNEQFF
TRBJ2-5	TRBV11-2	CASSTPGTSATMRETQYF
TRBJ2-7	TRBV4-1	CASSQSSVRGDSYEQYF
TRBJ1-1	TRBV28	CASSPRQGHTEAFF
TRBJ2-6	TRBV28	CASSLPGVGANVLTF
TRBJ2-7	TRBV27	CASSSNSYEQYF
TRBJ2-1	TRBV5-1	CASSDTASGSYNEQFF
TRBJ2-1	TRBV4-1	CASSPEPGLAGGGEQFF
TRBJ2-1	TRBV28	CASSARLAGRDEQFF
TRBJ2-4	TRBV4-1	CASSQMTESLAKNIQYF
TRBJ2-5	TRBV7-9	CASSLGGGVYQETQYF
TRBJ2-1	TRBV6-5	CASSRRRGTYNEQFF
TRBJ1-2	TRBV27	CASSSYLGGSTGSYGYTF
TRBJ2-5	TRBV6-1	CASVTSGEETQYF